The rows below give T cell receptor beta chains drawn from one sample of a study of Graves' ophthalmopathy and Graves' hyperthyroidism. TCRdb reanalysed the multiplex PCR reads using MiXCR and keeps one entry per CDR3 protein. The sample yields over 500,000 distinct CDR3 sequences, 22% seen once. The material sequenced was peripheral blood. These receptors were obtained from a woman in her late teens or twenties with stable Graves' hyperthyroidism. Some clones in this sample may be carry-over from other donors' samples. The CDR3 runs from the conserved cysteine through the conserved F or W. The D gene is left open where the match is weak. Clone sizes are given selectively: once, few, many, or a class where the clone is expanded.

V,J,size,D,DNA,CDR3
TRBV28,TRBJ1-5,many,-,TGTGCCAGCAGGGGTAGTTATAGCAATCAGCCCCAGCATTTT,CASRGSYSNQPQHF
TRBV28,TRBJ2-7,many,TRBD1,TGTGCCAGCAGTTTCGGGACAGGGGGCCCATACGAGCAGTACTTC,CASSFGTGGPYEQYF
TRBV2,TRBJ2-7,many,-,TGTGCCAGCGGGGGTAGCTCCTACGAGCAGTACTTC,CASGGSSYEQYF
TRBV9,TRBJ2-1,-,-,TGTGCCAGCAGCGTGTATAACGAGACTCGTGGAAGGCAGTTCTTC,CASSVYNETRGRQFF
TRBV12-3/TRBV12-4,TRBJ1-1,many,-,TGTGCCAGCAGCCCCCTTGGAGGCGAAGCTTTCTTT,CASSPLGGEAFF
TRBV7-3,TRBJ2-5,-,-,TGTGCCAGCAGCCCCTACATCGTACAAGAGACCCAGTACTTC,CASSPYIVQETQYF
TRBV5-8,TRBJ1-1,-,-,TGTGCCAGCAGCTTTGGGTCGCGAACTGAAGCTTTCTTT,CASSFGSRTEAFF
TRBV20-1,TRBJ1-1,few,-,TGCAGTGCTAGAACTTCCGGAAAGAACACTGAAGCTTTCTTT,CSARTSGKNTEAFF
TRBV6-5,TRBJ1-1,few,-,TGTGCCAGCAGTTACTCCATCACAGGGAACACTGAAGCTTTCTTT,CASSYSITGNTEAFF
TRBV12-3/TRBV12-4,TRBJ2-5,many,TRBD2,TGTGCCAGCAGTTTAGAGGGACTAGTGGAGACCCAGTACTTC,CASSLEGLVETQYF
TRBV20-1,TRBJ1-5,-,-,TGCAGTGCTAGAGTACAGGTGGGTCAGCCCCAGCATTTT,CSARVQVGQPQHF
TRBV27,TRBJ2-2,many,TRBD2,TGTGCCAGCAGTACCCCGGGACTAGCACCCACCGGGGAGCTGTTTTTT,CASSTPGLAPTGELFF
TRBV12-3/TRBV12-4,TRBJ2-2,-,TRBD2,TGTGCCAGCGGGCTGAGCGGGAGGGCCGGGGAGCTGTTTTTT,CASGLSGRAGELFF
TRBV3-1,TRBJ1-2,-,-,TGTGCCAGCAGCCAAGAAGTGGTCAGGGTGGATATTGATGGCTACACCTTC,CASSQEVVRVDIDGYTF
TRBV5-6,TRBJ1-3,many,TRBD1,TGTGCCAGCAGCTTGCACAGGGGGCTAGGAAACACCATATATTTT,CASSLHRGLGNTIYF
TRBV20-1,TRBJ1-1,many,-,TGCAGTGCTAGTAAACAGGTAGTCATGAACACTGAAGCTTTCTTT,CSASKQVVMNTEAFF
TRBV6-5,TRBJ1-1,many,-,TGTGCCAGCACCGCGGACAGCAACACTGAAGCTTTCTTT,CASTADSNTEAFF
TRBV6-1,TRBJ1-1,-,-,TGTGCCAGCTCCCCCACGTCGCAAGATGATTTCTTT,CASSPTSQDDFF
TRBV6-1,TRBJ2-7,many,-,TGTGCCAGCAGTGCGACTAGTTTTCTCGAGCAGTACTTC,CASSATSFLEQYF
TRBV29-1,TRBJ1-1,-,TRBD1,TGCAGCGTACAGGGGAAGATGAACACTGAAGCTTTCTTT,CSVQGKMNTEAFF
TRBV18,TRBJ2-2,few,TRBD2,TGTGCCAGCTCACGAGTAAGGCGGGAGAGCACCGGGGAGCTGTTTTTT,CASSRVRRESTGELFF
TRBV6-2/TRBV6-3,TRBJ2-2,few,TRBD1,TGTGCCAGCATGACAGGGGACTGGGACACCGGGGAGCTGTTTTTT,CASMTGDWDTGELFF
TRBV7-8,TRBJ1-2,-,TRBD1,TGTGCCAGCAGCTTAGCAGCAGGGGGCATGGCCGGCTACACCTTC,CASSLAAGGMAGYTF
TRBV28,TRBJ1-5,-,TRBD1,TGTGCCAGCAGTCCTCCTCAGGGGGGGCAGCCCCAGCATTTT,CASSPPQGGQPQHF
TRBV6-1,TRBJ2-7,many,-,TGTGCCAGCAGTGAAACGGGGGCAGAGCAGTACTTC,CASSETGAEQYF
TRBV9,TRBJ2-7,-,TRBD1,TGTGCCAGCAGCGAGGGGACAGGGGGGGCCTACGAGCAGTACTTC,CASSEGTGGAYEQYF
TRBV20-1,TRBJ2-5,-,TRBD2,TGCAGTGCTCCGGGACTAGCGGGAAAAGAGACCCAGTACTTC,CSAPGLAGKETQYF
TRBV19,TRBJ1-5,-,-,TGTGCCAGTAGTAGGGGCACTAATCAGCCCCAGCATTTT,CASSRGTNQPQHF
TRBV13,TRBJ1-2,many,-,TGTGCCAGCAGCTTCAGGGGCAGAAGAAGACAGGGCTACACCTTC,CASSFRGRRRQGYTF
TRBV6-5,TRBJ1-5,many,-,TGTGCCAGCACCGAGGGTAGGGGCAATCAGCCCCAGCATTTT,CASTEGRGNQPQHF
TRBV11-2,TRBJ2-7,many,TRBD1,TGTGCCAGCAGCTTAGAAGGCAGGGGGCTAAGCGAGCAGTACTTC,CASSLEGRGLSEQYF
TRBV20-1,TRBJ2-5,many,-,TGCAGTGCTAGACCAACCGGTGACGCCCAGTACTTC,CSARPTGDAQYF
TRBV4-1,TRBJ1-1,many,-,TGCGCCAGCAGCCAAGATCTGGGGGGGAACACTGAAGCTTTCTTT,CASSQDLGGNTEAFF
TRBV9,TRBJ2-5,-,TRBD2,TGTGCCAGCAGCAAAAGCGGGAGGGCGGAGACCCAGTACTTC,CASSKSGRAETQYF
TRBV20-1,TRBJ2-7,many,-,TGCAGTGCTAGAGAGGGTGGACGGGCCGGACGGACCTACGAGCAGTACTTC,CSAREGGRAGRTYEQYF
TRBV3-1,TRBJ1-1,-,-,TGTGCCAGCAGCCAAGAGGGCAGGAACGCTTTCTTT,CASSQEGRNAFF
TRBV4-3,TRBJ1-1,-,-,TGCGCCAGCAGCCAAGAGGGAGCCACCCTGTATGAAGCTTTCTTT,CASSQEGATLYEAFF
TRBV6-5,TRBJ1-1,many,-,TGTGCCAGCAGTCCCGGACTAGGAAACACTGAAGCTTTCTTT,CASSPGLGNTEAFF
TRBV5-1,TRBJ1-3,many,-,TGCGCCAGCAGCCCGGAGAAAGGGAGCTCTGGAAACACCATATATTTT,CASSPEKGSSGNTIYF
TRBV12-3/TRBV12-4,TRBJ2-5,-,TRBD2,TGTGCCAGCAGTTCTCGGACTAGCCAAGAGACCCAGTACTTC,CASSSRTSQETQYF
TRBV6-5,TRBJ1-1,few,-,TGTGCCAGCACTTACGGAGGGGGAAGAGCTGGCACTGAAGCTTTCTTT,CASTYGGGRAGTEAFF
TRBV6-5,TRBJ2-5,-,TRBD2,TGTGCCAGCAGTTACAGGGGCGGGGGGCCCCAAGAGACCCAGTACTTC,CASSYRGGGPQETQYF
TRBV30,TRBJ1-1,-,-,TGTGCCTGGAGTGCCGGTGAAGCTTTCTTT,CAWSAGEAFF
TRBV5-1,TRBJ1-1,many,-,TGCGCCAGCAGCGTGGACGGATTGAACACTGAAGCTTTCTTT,CASSVDGLNTEAFF
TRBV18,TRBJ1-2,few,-,TGTGCCAGCTCACCTTTGCCTGACGGGACTAACTATGGCTACACCTTC,CASSPLPDGTNYGYTF
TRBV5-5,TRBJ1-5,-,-,TGTGCCAGCAGCTTGTTCGGGGCCCCAAATCAGCCCCAGCATTTT,CASSLFGAPNQPQHF
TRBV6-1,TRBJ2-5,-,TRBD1,TGTGCCAGCAGTGAAACCAGGGGGCGAAGGTGGGAGACCCAGTACTTC,CASSETRGRRWETQYF
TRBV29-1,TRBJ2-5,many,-,TGCAGCGTTGAGTGGGGTGATACGTACCAAGAGACCCAGTACTTC,CSVEWGDTYQETQYF
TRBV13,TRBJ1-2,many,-,TGTGCCAGCCGGCACAGCCTATTACCTTCTAACTATGGCTACACCTTC,CASRHSLLPSNYGYTF
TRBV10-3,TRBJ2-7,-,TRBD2,TGTGCCATCAGTGAGAGCGGGAGCTCCTACGAGCAGTACTTC,CAISESGSSYEQYF
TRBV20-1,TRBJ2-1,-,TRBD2,TGCAGTGCTAGTTTACTCGGGCGACTAGCGGGAGGCTACAATGAGCAGTTCTTC,CSASLLGRLAGGYNEQFF
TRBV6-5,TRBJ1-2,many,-,TGTGCCAGCAGTTACTCGAGGGGGACGGGCTATGGCTACACCTTC,CASSYSRGTGYGYTF
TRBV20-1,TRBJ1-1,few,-,TGCAGTGCTAGGGCCAGCTCCATGAACACTGAAGCTTTCTTT,CSARASSMNTEAFF
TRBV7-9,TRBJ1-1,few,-,TGTGCCAGCAGCCCGTCCGGAGCTTATACTGAAGCTTTCTTT,CASSPSGAYTEAFF
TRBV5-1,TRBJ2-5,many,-,TGCGCCAGCAGCCCCGGGTCTGAGGAGACCCAGTACTTC,CASSPGSEETQYF
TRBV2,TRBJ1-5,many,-,TGTGCCAGCAAGGGACACCGCAATCAGCCCCAGCATTTT,CASKGHRNQPQHF
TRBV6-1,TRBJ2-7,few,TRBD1,TGTGCCAGCAGTACAGGGGGCGTATGGTACGAGCAGTACTTC,CASSTGGVWYEQYF
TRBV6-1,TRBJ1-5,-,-,TGTGCCAGCAGGAGTGGACACGGTAATCAGCCCCAGCATTTT,CASRSGHGNQPQHF
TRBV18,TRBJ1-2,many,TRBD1,TGTGCCAGCTCACCTCGGGGACAGGGCTATGGCTACACCTTC,CASSPRGQGYGYTF
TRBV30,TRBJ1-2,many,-,TGTGCCTGGAGGAACCTGGGGGATAACTATGGCTACACCTTC,CAWRNLGDNYGYTF